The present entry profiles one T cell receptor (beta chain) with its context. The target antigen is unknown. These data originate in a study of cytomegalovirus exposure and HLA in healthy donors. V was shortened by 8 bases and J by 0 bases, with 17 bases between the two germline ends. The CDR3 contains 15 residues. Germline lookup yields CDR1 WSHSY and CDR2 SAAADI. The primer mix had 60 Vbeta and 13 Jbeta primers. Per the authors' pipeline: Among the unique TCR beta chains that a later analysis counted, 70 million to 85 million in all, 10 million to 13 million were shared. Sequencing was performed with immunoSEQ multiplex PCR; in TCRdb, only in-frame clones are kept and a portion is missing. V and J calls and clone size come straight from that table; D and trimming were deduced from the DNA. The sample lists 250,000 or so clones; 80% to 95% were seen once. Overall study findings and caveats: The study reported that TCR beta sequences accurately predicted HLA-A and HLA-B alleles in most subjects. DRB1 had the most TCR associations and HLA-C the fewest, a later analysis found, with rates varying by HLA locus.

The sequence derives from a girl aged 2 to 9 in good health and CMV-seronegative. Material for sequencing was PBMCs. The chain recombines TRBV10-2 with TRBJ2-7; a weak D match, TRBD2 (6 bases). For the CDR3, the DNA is TGCGCCAGCCTAGGTTTTGGGAGGAGCTCCTACGAGCAGTACTTC. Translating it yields CASLGFGRSSYEQYF.